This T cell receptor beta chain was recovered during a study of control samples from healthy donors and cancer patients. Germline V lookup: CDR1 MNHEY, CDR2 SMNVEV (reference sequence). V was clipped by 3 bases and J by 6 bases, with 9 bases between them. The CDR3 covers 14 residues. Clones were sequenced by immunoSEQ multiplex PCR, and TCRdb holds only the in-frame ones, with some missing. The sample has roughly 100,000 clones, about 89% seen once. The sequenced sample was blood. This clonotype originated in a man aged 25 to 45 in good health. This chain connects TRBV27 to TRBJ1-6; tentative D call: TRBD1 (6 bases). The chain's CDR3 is CASSFIQGNSPLHF. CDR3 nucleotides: TGTGCCAGCAGTTTCATACAGGGTAATTCACCCCTCCACTTT.